Listed here are 32 T cell receptor beta chains from one sample, sequenced in a study of T cell repertoires in cytomegalovirus infection. TCRdb re-analysed the reads in MiXCR, keeping a single row per CDR3 protein. There are 550,000 to 850,000 distinct CDR3 sequences in the sample; roughly 33% occur only once, and 15% to 20% lies in the top ten. The antigens for these receptors are not known. The specimen was cultured PBMCs, collected from culture after CMV antigen stimulation. The source of these receptors is a human donor in good health (CMV status not recorded). Some clones in this sample may be carry-over from other donors' samples.

The chain uses TRBV19 and TRBJ1-1, with 8 positions matching TRBD1. CDR1 is LNHDA, CDR2 SQIVND, per germline (reference sequence). The CDR3 covers 15 residues. V lost 3 bases, J lost 2 bases, and 5 bases stayed unmatched. The CDR3 DNA reads TGTGCCAGTAGTATTGGACAGGGACTCAACACTGAAGCTTTCTTT. Translation: CASSIGQGLNTEAFF. Together with reference TRBV19 and TRBJ1-1, the CDR3 gives the full variable domain: DGGITQSPKYLFRKEGQNVTLSCEQNLNHDAMYWYRQDPGQGLRLIYYSQIVNDFQKGDIAEGYSVSREKKESFPLTVTSAQKNPTAFYLCASSIGQGLNTEAFFGQGTRLTVV.

This clonotype has a count of ten or more. The rearrangement joins TRBV7-2 to TRBJ2-7, with 7 bases aligning to TRBD1. V lost 6 bases to trimming and J lost 3 bases; unmatched junction nucleotides: 14. This CDR3 contains 16 residues. Germline V gene data show CDR1 as SGHTA and CDR2 as FQGNSA. The CDR3 DNA reads as TGTGCCAGCAGACCTCAGGGGGTCCCCTCCCGCTACGAGCAGTACTTC. The encoded protein is CASRPQGVPSRYEQYF.

The sample holds a few counts of this clonotype. The rearrangement links TRBV7-2 to TRBJ2-7; D unclear. Germline-derived CDR1 and CDR2 are SGHTA and FQGNSA. The CDR3 sequence is 13 residues long. The V gene lost 5 bases and the J gene lost 1 base, with 9 bases spanning the gap. The CDR3 bases are TGTGCCAGCAGCCTCCCCCTTTCCTACGAGCAGTACTTC. This gives the protein CASSLPLSYEQYF.

This chain uses TRBV4-3 with TRBJ2-1; 11 bases agree with TRBD2. Germline CDR1 reads LGHNA; CDR2 reads YSLEER. The CDR3 totals 17 residues. V was pared by 2 bases and J by 6 bases, with 9 bases of the junction left unmatched. CDR3 loop: CASSQIVDLAGGNEQFF. CDR3 in DNA: TGCGCCAGCAGCCAAATAGTAGATCTAGCGGGAGGCAATGAGCAGTTCTTC.

The V and J genes are TRBV11-2 and TRBJ2-3; D possibly matches TRBD1 or TRBD2 (5 bases each). The V end was cut by 5 bases, the J end by 7 bases, with 10 bases between. Germline V gene data show CDR1 as SGHAT and CDR2 as FQNNGV. The CDR3 extends over 12 amino acids. CDR3 in amino acids: CASSAEGNTQYF. The CDR3 DNA reads as TGTGCCAGCAGCGCAGAGGGGAATACGCAGTATTTT.

The rearrangement links TRBV13 to TRBJ1-6; D gene unclear. CDR1 is PRHDT and CDR2 is FYEKMQ in the germline V gene (reference sequence). The CDR3 is 16 residues long. The ends were cut back, 0 bases at V and 7 bases at J, with 13 bases in the middle. Here the CDR3 DNA reads TGTGCCAGCAGCTTAGGCGAAGGATCCCGGAATTCACCCCTCCACTTT. Protein sequence: CASSLGEGSRNSPLHF.

There are a few counts of this clonotype. J is TRBJ1-2 and V is TRBV12-3 or TRBV12-4; 9 nucleotides line up with TRBD1. This CDR3 spans 14 amino acids. V was clipped by 5 bases and J by 8 bases; unmatched bases: 9. The CDR3 is CASSTSGTGKGYTF. In nucleotides, the CDR3 is TGTGCCAGCAGTACCTCCGGGACAGGGAAGGGCTACACCTTC.

The V and J genes are TRBV7-8 and TRBJ1-6; the D is unclear. Trimming removed 6 bases from V and 7 bases from J, with 13 bases in between. This CDR3 contains 14 residues. Germline CDR1 and CDR2: SGHVS and FQNEAQ. CDR3 coding DNA: TGTGCCAGCAGTCTCGGGCTGGGAAATTCACCCCTCCACTTT. Its protein is CASSLGLGNSPLHF.

The chain couples TRBV6-6 to TRBJ2-1; perhaps TRBD2 as D (7 bases). CDR1 and CDR2 (germline): MNHNY, SVGAGI (reference sequence). CDR3 length equals 16 residues. Trimming took off 2 bases at V and 12 bases at J, with 23 bases between the two ends. This CDR3 is CASSYTDPRGGGGQFF. CDR3 coding DNA: TGTGCCAGCAGTTACACGGACCCGAGGGGGGGAGGTGGGCAGTTCTTC.

The chain has TRBV7-2 and TRBJ2-3; 16 nucleotides line up with TRBD2. The CDR3 sequence is 16 residues long. Trimming at V came to 5 bases and at J to 8 bases, leaving 7 bases not matched to a gene. Per the germline V gene, CDR1 is SGHTA and CDR2 is FQGNSA. CDR3 nucleotide sequence: TGTGCCAGCAGCCCACCCGGGACTAGCGGGGGGGGTACGCAGTATTTT. Translated: CASSPPGTSGGGTQYF.

The chain employs TRBV11-2 and TRBJ2-1; TRBD2 matches at 10 bases. Losses at the gene ends were 7 bases for V and 8 bases for J; bases not matched to a gene: 11. CDR1 is SGHAT and CDR2 is FQNNGV in the germline V gene. The CDR3 runs 15 residues. CDR3 sequence (DNA): TGTGCCAGCACCTTTGGGGTAGCGGGAGGATATGAGCAGTTCTTC. It encodes CASTFGVAGGYEQFF.

V and J are TRBV7-9 and TRBJ2-5; 11 bases are a match to TRBD2. The V and J ends lost 5 bases and 4 bases, in that order; junction bases with no gene match: 6. Germline values: CDR1 SEHNR, CDR2 FQNEAQ (reference sequence). CDR3 size: 15 residues. CDR3 sequence: CASSLSGTSGETQYF. The CDR3 region has the DNA TGTGCCAGCAGCCTGTCCGGGACTAGCGGAGAGACCCAGTACTTC.

The chain couples TRBV6-2 or TRBV6-3 to TRBJ2-5; D unresolved. The germline V and J ends were trimmed by 7 bases and 4 bases, with 10 bases remaining between them. The CDR3 consists of 12 residues. Germline loops: CDR1 MNHEY, CDR2 SVGEGT. The CDR3 region has the DNA TGTGCCAGCAACACACGGATAGAGACCCAGTACTTC. It codes for CASNTRIETQYF.

In this sample, this clonotype turned up a few times. The gene calls are TRBV7-2 and TRBJ2-2; TRBD1 or TRBD2 may be the D gene (5 bases each). This CDR3 comprises 14 residues. V was trimmed by 7 bases and J by 3 bases, leaving 12 bases between them. Germline V lookup: CDR1 SGHTA, CDR2 FQGNSA. The CDR3 protein is CASTPRGYTGELFF. The DNA of the CDR3 is TGTGCCAGCACCCCACGGGGCTACACCGGGGAGCTGTTTTTT.

The genes are TRBV6-2 or TRBV6-3 and TRBJ2-1; D remains ambiguous. The CDR3 is made up of 13 amino acids. The ends were cut back, 4 bases at V and 6 bases at J, with 10 bases in the middle. CDR1 and CDR2 (germline): MNHEY, SVGEGT. CDR3 coding DNA: TGTGCCAGCAGTTGGAGTGAACGCAATGAGCAGTTCTTC. It encodes CASSWSERNEQFF.

The J gene is TRBJ2-6, the V gene TRBV28; D perhaps matches TRBD1 (6 bases). Trimming removed 1 base at V and 2 bases at J, with 6 bases between. This CDR3 has 15 residues. The germline gives CDR1 MDHEN, CDR2 SYDVKM. Here the CDR3 DNA reads TGTGCCAGCAGTTTATCAGGGGCTGGGGCCAACGTCCTGACTTTC. Its protein product is CASSLSGAGANVLTF.

This rearrangement joins TRBV27 to TRBJ2-5; TRBD1 matches 11 bases. V lost 6 bases and J lost 4; bases outside the gene matches: 10. This CDR3 is built from 16 residues. Germline V gene lookup returns CDR1 MNHEY and CDR2 SMNVEV (reference sequence). The CDR3 protein is CASSLITGQGAETQYF. The CDR3, as DNA: TGTGCCAGCAGCCTAATTACTGGACAGGGGGCAGAGACCCAGTACTTC.

This clonotype was recorded a few times. CDR3 nucleotides: TGCGCCAGCAGCCAAGAACAGCCTAGTGAGCAGTTCTTC. Its translation: CASSQEQPSEQFF. The J gene is TRBJ2-1, the V gene TRBV4-3; D ambiguous. CDR3 length: 13 residues. In germline, CDR1 is LGHNA, CDR2 YSLEER. Trimming pared 0 bases from V and 9 bases from J, leaving 9 bases between.

The rearrangement links TRBV20-1 to TRBJ2-7; tentatively, D is TRBD2 (5 bases). V was shortened by 3 bases and J by 1 base, with 10 bases between the two germline ends. Germline V gene sequence: CDR1 DFQATT, CDR2 SNEGSKA (reference sequence). The CDR3 covers 13 residues. The CDR3 DNA is TGCAGTGCTAGCTTCCGGGGTTCCTACGAGCAGTACTTC. Amino acids: CSASFRGSYEQYF.

This clonotype was recorded many times. The genes are TRBV7-2 and TRBJ1-2; D gene unclear. Trimming stripped 5 bases from V and 0 bases from J, with 16 bases between. The CDR3 has 16 residues. Germline V gene lookup returns CDR1 SGHTA and CDR2 FQGNSA. CDR3 coding DNA: TGTGCCAGCAGCCCCGCAATGAAGAATGCTAACTATGGCTACACCTTC. It specifies CASSPAMKNANYGYTF.

This rearrangement joins TRBV24-1 to TRBJ2-1; D gene unclear. This CDR3 contains 13 residues. V was clipped by 5 bases and J by 5 bases, with 9 bases between them. Looked up from germline, CDR1 is KGHDR and CDR2 is SFDVKD. CDR3 nucleotide sequence: TGTGCCACCAGTGCCAGACGGAACAATGAGCAGTTCTTC. It yields the protein CATSARRNNEQFF.

Only a few counts were recorded for this clonotype. The V gene is TRBV6-5, the J gene TRBJ1-5, with a tentative D call TRBD1 (5 bases). V was clipped by 2 bases and J by 7 bases, with 12 bases between them. This CDR3 is built from 14 residues. In germline, CDR1 is MNHEY, CDR2 SVGAGI. CDR3 in amino acids: CASSYGQGYQPQHF. The CDR3 nucleotides read TGTGCCAGCAGTTACGGTCAGGGTTACCAGCCCCAGCATTTT.

V and J are TRBV6-1 and TRBJ1-1; D may be TRBD1 (5 bases). CDR1 is MNHNS and CDR2 is SASEGT in the germline V gene. The CDR3 runs to 12 residues. V was clipped by 10 bases and J by 3 bases, with 12 bases between them. For the CDR3, the DNA is TGTGCCACAGTAGGGGATTACACTGAAGCTTTCTTT. Residues: CATVGDYTEAFF.

CDR3 in DNA: TGTGCCATCAGTGGATATCAAAAAGGGGACAGGGACGGAACTAACTATGGCTACACCTTC. Its translation is CAISGYQKGDRDGTNYGYTF. V gene TRBV10-3 combines with J gene TRBJ1-2; TRBD1 matches 9 bases. Germline values: CDR1 ENHRY, CDR2 SYGVKD. The junction had 18 bases not matched to a gene; V was cut back by 4 bases and J by 0 bases. The CDR3 length is 20 residues.

This clonotype has only a few counts. The V call is TRBV5-4, the J call TRBJ1-1; D gene uncertain. There are 14 residues in the CDR3. Trimming took 2 bases from V and 1 from J, leaving 9 bases between them. Germline V gene lookup returns CDR1 SGHNT and CDR2 YYREEE (reference sequence). The CDR3 bases are TGTGCCAGCAGCTTTGACACCTCGAACACTGAAGCTTTCTTT. Translation gives CASSFDTSNTEAFF.

This clonotype was seen at least ten times. The V call is TRBV7-2, the J call TRBJ1-3; 9 bases fit TRBD1. Germline V lookup: CDR1 SGHTA, CDR2 FQGNSA. This CDR3 is 14 amino acids long. Trimming cost V 5 bases and J 8 bases; bases outside gene matches: 7. Here the CDR3 DNA reads TGTGCCAGCAGCAACCGACAGGGGGGGGACACCATATATTTT. Protein sequence: CASSNRQGGDTIYF.

V is TRBV14 and J is TRBJ2-6; 10 nucleotides line up with TRBD1. Trimming cost V 3 bases and J 3 bases; bases outside gene matches: 11. The CDR3 sequence is 19 residues long. The germline V gene encodes CDR1 SGHDN and CDR2 FVKESK. The CDR3 DNA reads TGTGCCAGCAGCCACATGACAGGGGGCGCTTCTGATGGGGCCAACGTCCTGACTTTC. It specifies CASSHMTGGASDGANVLTF.

The chain links TRBV19 to TRBJ1-6, with TRBD1 as a possible D gene (5 bases). Germline CDR1 reads LNHDA; CDR2 reads SQIVND (reference sequence). V was pared by 5 bases and J by 9 bases, with 17 bases between. The CDR3 is 15 amino acids. The chain's CDR3 is CASSARDRAGSPLHF. CDR3 bases: TGTGCCAGTAGTGCCCGTGACAGAGCAGGTTCACCCCTCCACTTT.

The V call is TRBV29-1, the J call TRBJ2-1, with 8 bases fitting TRBD2. After removal of 6 bases from V and 15 bases from J, the junction contained 13 bases not matched to a gene. Germline CDR1 reads SQVTM; CDR2 reads ANQGSEA. The length of the CDR3 is 12 residues. The CDR3 region has the DNA TGCAGCGTCGGCGGTGCTAGCGGGTATTTGTTCTTC. Protein product: CSVGGASGYLFF.

This clonotype was seen a few times. V and J are TRBV6-1 and TRBJ2-5; D uncertain. The V end lost 5 bases, the J end lost 5 bases, and 12 bases lay between the germline ends. This CDR3 is built from 13 residues. Germline V gene sequence: CDR1 MNHNS, CDR2 SASEGT. CDR3: CASSQRVTETQYF. The CDR3 nucleotides read TGTGCCAGCAGTCAACGGGTGACGGAGACCCAGTACTTC.

The chain uses TRBV7-2 and TRBJ2-7; possibly TRBD2 for D (5 bases). Germline V gives CDR1 SGHTA, CDR2 FQGNSA. V dropped 4 bases and J dropped 7 bases, with 17 bases sitting between them. This CDR3 contains 14 residues. This CDR3 is CASSYLSGEREQYF. DNA for the CDR3: TGTGCCAGCAGCTACTTAAGCGGAGAAAGAGAGCAGTACTTC.

V and J are TRBV20-1 and TRBJ2-7; no clear D. The CDR3 contains 14 residues. Germline V gene lookup returns CDR1 DFQATT and CDR2 SNEGSKA (reference sequence). V dropped 4 bases and J dropped 4 bases, with 17 bases sitting between them. In DNA, the CDR3 is TGCAGTGCTACGGCGGAATTCTTACCTTACGAGCAGTACTTC. This gives the protein CSATAEFLPYEQYF.